This T cell receptor (beta chain) was identified during a study of T cells in Graves' hyperthyroidism and ophthalmopathy. This clonotype occurred many times. The source material, RNA transcripts, was used to amplify TCR beta CDR3 regions. HTBI primers were employed in a first-round RT-PCR of the TCR CDR3. One entry per CDR3 protein results from TCRdb running MiXCR on the multiplex PCR reads. In the table there are a few hundred thousand distinct CDR3 sequences, less than 25% of which are singletons. Sequences were obtained from blood. This clonotype was obtained from a man aged 18 to 30 with Graves' hyperthyroidism.

Here the CDR3 DNA reads TGTGCCACCAGTGACAAACTAACTTCCAGGGGGACACTCTATGGCTACACCTTC. Translation: CATSDKLTSRGTLYGYTF. This chain links TRBV24-1 with TRBJ1-2; 7 bases align to TRBD1. The CDR3 is 18 amino acids. The germline CDR1 and CDR2 sequences are KGHDR and SFDVKD. The J segment lost 4 bases and the V segment lost 4 bases, leaving 17 bases of the junction unmatched.